The 17 T cell receptor beta chains given below trace back to one sample, sequenced in a study of cytomegalovirus exposure and HLA in healthy donors (dated 2017 in TCRdb). The library was generated by the immunoSEQ multiplex PCR assay. The multiplex PCR relied on a mix of 60 forward primers for TCR Vbeta segments and 13 reverse primers for TCR Jbeta segments. Entries here come from immuneACCESS through TCRdb and include only in-frame sequences with V and J called. Some clones fail to appear in such tables; in the studies checked, an unresolved V gene covers under half of the shortfall, and the cause of the remainder is unknown. The sample profile shows 95,000 to 150,000 clones; about 80% of them were found once. About 29% of the sample is in the top ten clones. The sequenced sample consisted of PBMCs. The receptor source for this set is a man between 60 and 75 years old in good health and CMV-seropositive.

V is TRBV27 and J is TRBJ2-7; 7 bases are shared with TRBD1. CDR1 and CDR2 (germline): MNHEY, SMNVEV (reference sequence). The junction had 15 bases not matched to a gene; V was cut back by 5 bases and J by 2 bases. CDR3 size: 17 residues. DNA for the CDR3: TGTGCCAGCAGTCCTTTTCCTCCGGACAGGCCGCCCTACGAGCAGTACTTC. Protein: CASSPFPPDRPPYEQYF.

The chain is built from TRBV6-1 and TRBJ2-7; 7 bases line up with TRBD1. V lost 1 base, J lost 9 bases, and 3 bases stayed unmatched. This CDR3 contains 12 residues. The germline V gene has CDR1 MNHNS and CDR2 SASEGT. The CDR3 DNA sequence: TGTGCCAGCAGTGAAGGGGGACAGAGGCAGTACTTC. This sequence encodes CASSEGGQRQYF.

The gene calls are TRBV2 and TRBJ2-7; 8 bases match TRBD2. Germline trimming cut 6 bases from V and 0 bases from J; bases unmatched to any gene: 7. CDR1 is SNHLY and CDR2 is FYNNEI in the germline V gene. This CDR3 is built from 15 residues. The CDR3 region has the DNA TGTGCCAGCAGGGTAGCGGGGCTAGCCTCCTACGAGCAGTACTTC. Translation: CASRVAGLASYEQYF.

This rearrangement joins TRBV6-1 to TRBJ2-7; 7 bases match TRBD1. Trimming cost V 5 bases and J 4 bases; bases outside gene matches: 5. CDR3 length: 13 amino acids. Germline CDR1 is MNHNS and CDR2 is SASEGT. For the CDR3, the DNA is TGTGCCAGCAGTTGGGGCAGGGGGTACGAGCAGTACTTC. Translated: CASSWGRGYEQYF.

This chain joins TRBV5-4 and TRBJ2-6, with 10 bases lining up with TRBD1. The CDR3 sequence is 12 residues long. V lost 10 bases, J lost 12 bases, and 7 bases stayed unmatched. CDR1 and CDR2 (germline): SGHNT, YYREEE (reference sequence). In DNA form, the CDR3 reads TGTGCCGAACCGACAGGGGGCGGCGTCCTGACTTTC. Translation gives CAEPTGGGVLTF.

This chain links TRBV7-9 with TRBJ2-1; perhaps TRBD2 as D (6 bases). Trimming took 8 bases from V and 0 from J, leaving 14 bases between them. Germline CDR1 and CDR2: SEHNR and FQNEAQ (reference sequence). CDR3 length: 15 amino acids. CDR3 region: CASGQAGASYNEQFF. In DNA, the CDR3 is TGTGCCAGCGGTCAAGCGGGCGCCTCCTACAATGAGCAGTTCTTC.

This clone was observed a single time. CDR3 protein: CASSPTGEIGEKLFF. The CDR3 coding sequence is TGTGCCAGCTCACCGACAGGGGAAATTGGTGAAAAACTGTTTTTT. This chain links TRBV18 with TRBJ1-4, with 8 bases lining up with TRBD1. J gave up 7 bases and V 3 bases, and 7 bases lay outside the gene matches. This CDR3 region has 15 residues. Germline CDR1 reads KGHSH; CDR2 reads LQKENI.

V and J are TRBV12-2 and TRBJ2-7; the table gives TRBD2 as D, unverified against the DNA. TRBV12-2 has pseudogene status. The CDR3 runs 20 residues. The CDR3 DNA is TGTGCAAGTCGCTCCTCTTTAAAGGGATGTCACGGGGGGGATACCTACGAGCAGTACTTC. This codes for CASRSSLKGCHGGDTYEQYF.

This clone has only a few counts. V and J are TRBV12-1 and TRBJ2-3; TRBD1, as called in the table, went unchecked against the DNA. TRBV12-1 is termed a pseudogene. This CDR3 is 16 amino acids long. CDR3: CASSHTTGASTDTQYF. The CDR3 coding sequence is TGTGCCAGCAGTCACACGACAGGGGCTAGCACAGATACGCAGTATTTT.

The chain joins TRBV5-1 to TRBJ2-7, with 9 bases that match TRBD2. The CDR3 contains 15 residues. V shed 4 bases, J shed 3 bases, and the junction held 8 bases outside the gene matches. Germline V gives CDR1 SGHRS, CDR2 YFSETQ. Here the CDR3 reads CASSPFAGGDYEQYF. The CDR3 DNA sequence: TGCGCCAGCAGCCCCTTTGCGGGAGGGGACTACGAGCAGTACTTC.

The rearrangement uses TRBV29-1 and TRBJ1-4; 7 nucleotides line up with TRBD1. V lost 6 bases and J lost 2; bases outside the gene matches: 6. This CDR3 contains 14 residues. Germline V gives CDR1 SQVTM, CDR2 ANQGSEA. The CDR3 protein is CSVLRQGTNEKLFF. The CDR3 nucleotides read TGCAGCGTACTCCGACAGGGCACTAATGAAAAACTGTTTTTT.

The V gene is TRBV5-1, the J gene TRBJ2-3; 13 positions agree with TRBD2. There are 16 residues in the CDR3. V lost 0 bases to trimming and J lost 6 bases; unmatched junction nucleotides: 4. Looked up from germline, CDR1 is SGHRS and CDR2 is YFSETQ. In DNA, the CDR3 is TGCGCCAGCAGCTTGGCCACTAGCGGGGGGGCGGATACGCAGTATTTT. It encodes CASSLATSGGADTQYF.

The rearrangement uses TRBV18 and TRBJ2-7; 10 bases match TRBD1. CDR1 and CDR2 (germline): KGHSH, LQKENI. This CDR3 has 16 amino acids. With 2 bases clipped from V and 5 bases from J, the junction kept 9 bases outside the gene matches. Written as DNA, the CDR3 is TGTGCCAGCTCACCATTGTCAGGACAGGGGGGTAACGAGCAGTACTTC. This translates into CASSPLSGQGGNEQYF.

The chain employs TRBV5-1 and TRBJ2-1; 8 nucleotides align to TRBD2. V lost 0 bases to trimming and J lost 9 bases; unmatched junction nucleotides: 11. This CDR3 contains 16 residues. The germline CDR1 and CDR2 sequences are SGHRS and YFSETQ. The CDR3 sequence: CASSLGWKAGGTEQFF. The CDR3 coding sequence is TGCGCCAGCAGCTTGGGGTGGAAGGCGGGAGGAACTGAGCAGTTCTTC.

The chain combines TRBV9 with TRBJ2-5, with 7 bases matching TRBD2. Germline CDR1 reads SGDLS; CDR2 reads YYNGEE. The J segment lost 5 bases and the V segment lost 4 bases, leaving 8 bases of the junction unmatched. CDR3 length: 14 residues. Written as DNA, the CDR3 is TGTGCCAGCAGCACTAACACGGGAGGCGAGACCCAGTACTTC. Translating it yields CASSTNTGGETQYF. Using reference TRBV9 and TRBJ2-5 for the parts outside the CDR3, the full variable domain is DSGVTQTPKHLITATGQRVTLRCSPRSGDLSVYWYQQSLDQGLQFLIQYYNGEERAKGNILERFSAQQFPDLHSELNLSSLELGDSALYFCASSTNTGGETQYFGPGTRLLVL.

The chain recombines TRBV19 with TRBJ2-6; 7 bases match TRBD2. The length of the CDR3 is 17 residues. V shed 3 bases and J 2 bases; nucleotides not matched to a gene: 7. Per the germline V gene, CDR1 is LNHDA and CDR2 is SQIVND (reference sequence). CDR3 amino acids: CASSMPREGAGANVLTF. CDR3 in DNA: TGTGCCAGTAGTATGCCCAGGGAGGGCGCTGGGGCCAACGTCCTGACTTTC.

V usage is TRBV5-1 and J usage is TRBJ1-1; no clear D. V lost 2 bases, J lost 1 base, and 9 bases lay in between. Germline CDR1 is SGHRS and CDR2 is YFSETQ. The CDR3 is made up of 14 amino acids. CDR3 coding DNA: TGCGCCAGCAGCTTTGTTTCAGGGAACACTGAAGCTTTCTTT. Translation: CASSFVSGNTEAFF. The whole variable domain, filled in from reference TRBV5-1 and TRBJ1-1, reads KAGVTQTPRYLIKTRGQQVTLSCSPISGHRSVSWYQQTPGQGLQFLFEYFSETQRNKGNFPGRFSGRQFSNSRSEMNVSTLELGDSALYLCASSFVSGNTEAFFGQGTRLTVV.